This paragraph covers one T cell receptor (beta chain) sequence. The data stem from a study of control samples from healthy donors and cancer patients. Profiling relied on immunoSEQ multiplex PCR, and the TCRdb table lists in-frame clones only, not all of them. Among some 130,000 clones listed, approximately 90% were seen once. This CDR3 is 16 amino acids long. CDR1 is SGHAT, CDR2 FQNNGV, per germline. The ends lost 1 base at V and 3 bases at J; junction bases unmatched: 8. The chain is built from TRBV11-2 and TRBJ1-1, with 7 nucleotides matching TRBD1. The sequenced material came from blood. The clonotype comes from a woman aged 50 to 65 in good health. In nucleotides, the CDR3 is TGTGCCAGCAGCTTAGGACAGGGCTTCTCGGACACTGAAGCTTTCTTT. As protein: CASSLGQGFSDTEAFF.